A selection of T cell receptor beta chains follows, all from one sample in a study of CXCR3-negative and CXCR3-positive naive CD8 T cells. With the 5' RACE reads reprocessed, TCRdb shows one record per CDR3 protein and no DNA. This sample contains 100,000 to 150,000 distinct CDR3 sequences. Sequencing input: naive CXCR3- CD8+ T cells from blood. These receptors all stem from a human donor in good health. Some clones in this sample may be carry-over from other donors' samples. Both conserved end residues are part of each CDR3. Each record gives: V gene, J gene, CDR3 protein.

V gene: TRBV24-1; J gene: TRBJ2-2; CDR3 protein: CATEPGGRNTGELFF
V gene: TRBV18; J gene: TRBJ1-6; CDR3 protein: CASSGRQLDSPLHF
V gene: TRBV9; J gene: TRBJ2-7; CDR3 protein: CASSPGGHEQYF
V gene: TRBV7-9; J gene: TRBJ1-1; CDR3 protein: CASSSTRDTHMNTEAFF
V gene: TRBV5-8; J gene: TRBJ2-2; CDR3 protein: CASSLMTTGELFF
V gene: TRBV5-1; J gene: TRBJ2-1; CDR3 protein: CASSSTGGNNEQFF
V gene: TRBV29-1; J gene: TRBJ2-4; CDR3 protein: CSVGDLGRNIQYF
V gene: TRBV13; J gene: TRBJ1-5; CDR3 protein: CASSFRGGQPQHF
V gene: TRBV20-1; J gene: TRBJ1-3; CDR3 protein: CSALFQTGAYSGNTIYF
V gene: TRBV6-2/TRBV6-3; J gene: TRBJ2-7; CDR3 protein: CASSSLPGDGPYEQYF
V gene: TRBV7-8; J gene: TRBJ2-5; CDR3 protein: CASSPERYRGDRETQYF
V gene: TRBV7-6; J gene: TRBJ1-6; CDR3 protein: CASSLPNSPLHF
V gene: TRBV7-2; J gene: TRBJ1-1; CDR3 protein: CASSSDFNTEAFF
V gene: TRBV20-1; J gene: TRBJ2-7; CDR3 protein: CSASLGPYPSYEQYF
V gene: TRBV12-3/TRBV12-4; J gene: TRBJ1-2; CDR3 protein: CASSPPYGYTF
V gene: TRBV6-2/TRBV6-3; J gene: TRBJ2-3; CDR3 protein: CASSWGVFPDTQYF
V gene: TRBV4-1; J gene: TRBJ2-1; CDR3 protein: CASSQRSSGGYNEQFF
V gene: TRBV11-3; J gene: TRBJ2-2; CDR3 protein: CASSSRGVGNTGELFF
V gene: TRBV19; J gene: TRBJ1-5; CDR3 protein: CASSEHVLYQPQHF
V gene: TRBV12-3/TRBV12-4; J gene: TRBJ2-5; CDR3 protein: CASTYRGTGETQYF
V gene: TRBV11-2; J gene: TRBJ2-7; CDR3 protein: CASSFEAGANEQYF
V gene: TRBV5-5; J gene: TRBJ2-5; CDR3 protein: CASSYSGGVQETQYF
V gene: TRBV7-8; J gene: TRBJ1-4; CDR3 protein: CASSLAWDRRREKLFF
V gene: TRBV28; J gene: TRBJ1-1; CDR3 protein: CASIDRLENTEAFF
V gene: TRBV15; J gene: TRBJ2-5; CDR3 protein: CATSRDRTSVQETQYF
V gene: TRBV6-2/TRBV6-3; J gene: TRBJ1-1; CDR3 protein: CASTETGRGEAFF
V gene: TRBV29-1; J gene: TRBJ2-7; CDR3 protein: CSVGDSGGEQYF
V gene: TRBV7-3; J gene: TRBJ2-5; CDR3 protein: CASSSGTSGSGRRETQYF
V gene: TRBV6-6; J gene: TRBJ1-5; CDR3 protein: CASTVYSNQPQHF
V gene: TRBV27; J gene: TRBJ2-7; CDR3 protein: CASSFGAAGGYEQYF
V gene: TRBV28; J gene: TRBJ2-7; CDR3 protein: CASSLAGGPAEQYF
V gene: TRBV25-1; J gene: TRBJ2-1; CDR3 protein: CASSESRLAGGRDYNEQFF
V gene: TRBV30; J gene: TRBJ2-7; CDR3 protein: CAWSLMTGSYEQYF
V gene: TRBV29-1; J gene: TRBJ2-7; CDR3 protein: CSVEVVRDRSSYEQYF
V gene: TRBV12-3/TRBV12-4; J gene: TRBJ2-5; CDR3 protein: CASITSGGEETQYF
V gene: TRBV9; J gene: TRBJ2-7; CDR3 protein: CASSTGGLAGAYEQYF
V gene: TRBV29-1; J gene: TRBJ2-1; CDR3 protein: CSVSSGRTAYNEQFF
V gene: TRBV29-1; J gene: TRBJ2-1; CDR3 protein: CSVDLVAGVPGEQFF
V gene: TRBV5-1; J gene: TRBJ2-3; CDR3 protein: CASSWGPSTDTQYF
V gene: TRBV28; J gene: TRBJ1-1; CDR3 protein: CASSLRTAGLNTEAFF
V gene: TRBV27; J gene: TRBJ2-7; CDR3 protein: CASSSGGDFYEQYF
V gene: TRBV13; J gene: TRBJ2-7; CDR3 protein: CASSLAAGSYEQYF
V gene: TRBV29-1; J gene: TRBJ2-5; CDR3 protein: CSVEDFGENQETQYF
V gene: TRBV29-1; J gene: TRBJ2-7; CDR3 protein: CSVVPLGTGMSYEQYF
V gene: TRBV28; J gene: TRBJ2-1; CDR3 protein: CASSFSRLAVDRNPGEQFF
V gene: TRBV6-2/TRBV6-3; J gene: TRBJ2-7; CDR3 protein: CASSYGLAEYEQYF
V gene: TRBV6-5; J gene: TRBJ2-2; CDR3 protein: CASSYSPKGTGELFF
V gene: TRBV7-8; J gene: TRBJ2-2; CDR3 protein: CASALRDGPTGELFF
V gene: TRBV4-3; J gene: TRBJ2-7; CDR3 protein: CASSPGLYYEQYF
V gene: TRBV14; J gene: TRBJ1-2; CDR3 protein: CASSRRAGNYGYTF
V gene: TRBV3-1; J gene: TRBJ1-2; CDR3 protein: CASSPQVTGSYGYTF
V gene: TRBV4-2; J gene: TRBJ1-1; CDR3 protein: CASSHKMVVDGSEAFF
V gene: TRBV4-3; J gene: TRBJ1-5; CDR3 protein: CASSQDPAGGIQPQHF